This T cell receptor beta chain originates from a study of sequential checkpoint blockade in melanoma. The data were produced by immunoSEQ multiplex PCR, yet TCRdb's version contains in-frame clones alone and is incomplete. This table holds about 14,000 clones, around 76% found once. V lost 6 bases, J lost 1 base, and 5 bases stayed unmatched. The CDR3 extends over 14 amino acids. The germline gives CDR1 SEHNR, CDR2 FQNEAQ (reference sequence). Specified treatment: randomized to nivolumab then ipilimumab (arm A) or the reverse (arm B). Live CD3+CD8+ CD19− CD56− cells were sorted from PBMCs. The V call is TRBV7-9, the J call TRBJ2-5, with TRBD2 matching 7 bases. This clonotype originated in a human patient with melanoma. Some clones in this sample may be carry-over from other donors' samples. Material: CD8+ T cells sorted from blood (inferred from file names), obtained from a patient given nivolumab and ipilimumab in sequence. In DNA form, the CDR3 reads TGTGCCAGCAGTGGGGGGGGGTCCCAAGAGACCCAGTACTTC. Amino acids: CASSGGGSQETQYF.